A selection of T cell receptor beta chains follows, all from one sample in a study of early T cells in non-severe SARS-CoV-2 infection. TCRdb itself ran the 5' RACE reads through MiXCR, one entry per CDR3 protein. Here the sample spans fewer than 45,000 distinct CDR3 sequences, 5.8% being singletons. Sequencing used whole blood. The receptor set was obtained from an adult who was a healthcare worker with PCR-confirmed SARS-CoV-2 infection or an uninfected control (not recorded which). Both conserved end residues are part of each CDR3. A D gene is named only where the DNA matches it firmly. For some rows the clone size is stated as once, few or many, or as a class when expanded; others skip it.

V gene,J gene,D gene,clone size,CDR3 protein,CDR3 DNA
TRBV13,TRBJ2-7,TRBD2,many,CASSSRSGKGEQYF,TGTGCCAGCAGCTCCCGCAGCGGGAAGGGCGAGCAGTACTTC
TRBV18,TRBJ2-7,-,many,CASSPLDRRNYEQYF,TGTGCCAGCTCACCCCTCGACAGGAGGAACTACGAGCAGTACTTC
TRBV6-5,TRBJ1-1,TRBD1,many,CASSWGQGAAEAFF,TGTGCCAGCAGTTGGGGACAGGGGGCAGCTGAAGCTTTCTTT
TRBV7-9,TRBJ1-5,-,many,CASSFAPQGQPQHF,TGTGCCAGCAGCTTCGCCCCCCAAGGTCAGCCCCAGCATTTT
TRBV6-5,TRBJ1-2,-,many,CASSYSGGTNYGYTF,TGTGCCAGCAGTTACTCTGGGGGGACGAACTATGGCTACACCTTC
TRBV15,TRBJ2-2,-,many,CATRRSEFNTGELFF,TGTGCCACCAGGAGATCGGAATTTAACACCGGGGAGCTGTTTTTT
TRBV5-5,TRBJ1-1,-,many,CASSLMDGGMNTEAFF,TGTGCCAGCAGCTTGATGGACGGGGGAATGAACACTGAAGCTTTCTTT
TRBV20-1,TRBJ2-7,TRBD2,many,CSALPAGVREQYF,TGCAGTGCCCTCCCAGCGGGAGTAAGGGAGCAGTACTTC
TRBV27,TRBJ1-1,TRBD1,-,CASSIGTGVEAFF,TGTGCCAGCAGTATAGGGACAGGAGTTGAAGCTTTCTTT
TRBV14,TRBJ2-7,-,many,CASSQDVGGVLEQYF,TGTGCCAGCAGCCAAGATGTCGGAGGGGTACTCGAGCAGTACTTC
TRBV7-7,TRBJ2-1,-,many,CASSLDRDNEQFF,TGTGCCAGCAGCTTAGACAGGGACAATGAGCAGTTCTTC
TRBV29-1,TRBJ1-2,TRBD1,few,CSGRQGDGYTF,TGCAGCGGGAGACAGGGAGATGGCTACACCTTC
TRBV19,TRBJ1-2,-,few,CASNPAGERNYGYTF,TGTGCCAGTAACCCCGCCGGGGAACGGAACTATGGCTACACCTTC
TRBV21-1,TRBJ1-1,-,-,CASSLKDRGLLNTEAFF,TGTGCCAGCAGCCTTAAGGACAGGGGGCTTTTGAACACTGAAGCTTTCTTT
TRBV6-5,TRBJ1-1,-,many,CASSYHFSLQSEAFF,TGTGCCAGCAGTTACCATTTCTCCTTACAGAGTGAAGCTTTCTTT
TRBV27,TRBJ1-6,-,many,CASHHLTPSLYSPLHF,TGTGCCAGCCACCATCTCACACCCTCTCTTTATTCACCCCTCCACTTT
TRBV7-9,TRBJ2-1,-,-,CASRARTHNEQFF,TGTGCCAGCAGAGCTAGAACCCACAATGAGCAGTTCTTC
TRBV20-1,TRBJ2-7,TRBD2,many,CSAVAGVQYEQYF,TGCAGTGCTGTAGCGGGAGTCCAGTACGAGCAGTACTTC
TRBV29-1,TRBJ2-1,TRBD2,-,CSVTTPGLAGNEQFF,TGCAGCGTTACGACCCCGGGACTAGCGGGCAATGAGCAGTTCTTC
TRBV5-4,TRBJ1-3,-,many,CASSFGTTNGNTIYF,TGTGCCAGCAGCTTCGGGACGACTAATGGAAACACCATATATTTT
TRBV9,TRBJ1-5,-,few,CASMDGEQGIQPQHF,TGTGCCAGCATGGACGGTGAGCAGGGAATTCAGCCCCAGCATTTT
TRBV7-9,TRBJ1-2,-,many,CASTLPGFHGYTF,TGTGCCAGCACCTTACCAGGGTTTCATGGCTACACCTTC
TRBV18,TRBJ2-2,-,many,CASSPSKTNTGELFF,TGTGCCAGCTCACCGAGCAAAACGAACACCGGGGAGCTGTTTTTT
TRBV6-5,TRBJ2-7,TRBD2,many,CASSFQRDYEQYF,TGTGCCAGCAGTTTCCAGCGGGACTACGAGCAGTACTTC
TRBV30,TRBJ1-1,-,many,CAWSVGGAANTEAFF,TGTGCCTGGAGTGTAGGCGGTGCAGCGAACACTGAAGCTTTCTTT
TRBV5-4,TRBJ1-3,TRBD1,few,CASSPGTGRHTIYF,TGTGCCAGCAGCCCCGGGACAGGGCGACACACCATATATTTT
TRBV7-2,TRBJ1-2,TRBD1,many,CASSSQTGLNYGYTF,TGTGCCAGCAGCTCTCAGACAGGGCTAAACTATGGCTACACCTTC
TRBV25-1,TRBJ2-7,-,many,CASSITGTYEQYF,TGTGCCAGCAGTATAACAGGGACCTACGAGCAGTACTTC
TRBV7-8,TRBJ1-1,-,many,CASSHGGSGGKNTEAFF,TGTGCCAGCAGCCACGGCGGTAGTGGTGGAAAGAACACTGAAGCTTTCTTT
TRBV29-1,TRBJ1-2,-,many,CSVASQGYGYTF,TGCAGCGTTGCGAGCCAGGGATATGGCTACACCTTC
TRBV10-1,TRBJ1-1,-,-,CATSPPRGADTEAFF,TGCGCCACTTCACCACCCCGAGGGGCAGACACTGAAGCTTTCTTT
TRBV27,TRBJ1-1,TRBD1,few,CASSPLDRPNTEAFF,TGTGCCAGCAGTCCTCTGGACAGGCCGAACACTGAAGCTTTCTTT
TRBV18,TRBJ2-7,TRBD2,many,CASSPQREGPYEQYF,TGTGCCAGCTCACCCCAACGGGAGGGCCCCTACGAGCAGTACTTC
TRBV6-1,TRBJ2-7,-,many,CASSDPGAYEQYF,TGTGCCAGCAGTGATCCTGGGGCTTACGAGCAGTACTTC
TRBV11-2,TRBJ2-7,TRBD2,many,CASSRTSDHEQYF,TGTGCCAGCAGCCGGACTAGCGACCACGAGCAGTACTTC
TRBV30,TRBJ2-5,-,many,CAWSVRLQETQYF,TGTGCCTGGAGTGTGAGACTCCAAGAGACCCAGTACTTC
TRBV11-1,TRBJ1-1,-,-,CASSLARAANTEAFF,TGTGCCAGCAGCTTAGCGAGGGCAGCAAACACTGAAGCTTTCTTT
TRBV29-1,TRBJ2-7,TRBD1,-,CSVRTGLSGREQYF,TGCAGCGTTCGGACAGGGCTTTCGGGGAGGGAGCAGTACTTC
TRBV29-1,TRBJ2-7,TRBD2,many,CSVGSPGLVPSEQYF,TGCAGCGTTGGCAGTCCGGGACTAGTCCCATCCGAGCAGTACTTC
TRBV6-1,TRBJ2-1,TRBD1,many,CASKGRQGSYNEQFF,TGTGCCAGCAAGGGTCGACAGGGCTCCTACAATGAGCAGTTCTTC
TRBV11-2,TRBJ2-4,TRBD1,-,CASSLGWTGENIQYF,TGTGCCAGCAGCTTAGGGTGGACAGGAGAAAACATTCAGTACTTC
TRBV20-1,TRBJ1-1,-,-,CSARDRGNTEAFF,TGCAGTGCTAGAGATAGGGGTAACACTGAAGCTTTCTTT
TRBV25-1,TRBJ2-7,TRBD1,many,CASSESFRTGYYEQYF,TGTGCCAGCAGTGAATCTTTCCGGACAGGGTACTACGAGCAGTACTTC
TRBV2,TRBJ2-3,-,many,CATPTSRQADTQYF,TGTGCCACACCGACTAGTAGACAGGCAGATACGCAGTATTTT
TRBV7-6,TRBJ2-2,TRBD2,many,CASSLVGLAGGNTGELFF,TGTGCCAGCAGCCTCGTAGGACTAGCGGGAGGCAACACCGGGGAGCTGTTTTTT
TRBV10-3,TRBJ2-5,TRBD1,few,CAISQRTGGAETQYF,TGTGCCATCAGTCAAAGGACAGGGGGCGCAGAGACCCAGTACTTC
TRBV20-1,TRBJ2-3,TRBD2,many,CSARRGESTDTQYF,TGCAGTGCTCGTCGGGGGGAAAGCACAGATACGCAGTATTTT
TRBV11-3,TRBJ2-1,TRBD2,many,CASSLDLAAYNEQFF,TGTGCCAGCAGCTTAGACCTAGCGGCCTACAATGAGCAGTTCTTC
TRBV11-2,TRBJ2-7,-,many,CASSPGPSFYEQYF,TGTGCCAGCAGCCCCGGGCCCAGCTTCTACGAGCAGTACTTC
TRBV21-1,TRBJ1-1,-,many,CASSKTDRGLVGEAFF,TGTGCCAGCAGCAAAACGGACAGGGGGCTTGTCGGGGAAGCTTTCTTT
TRBV20-1,TRBJ2-2,TRBD2,many,CSASSGRGTGELFF,TGCAGTGCTAGTAGCGGGAGAGGCACCGGGGAGCTGTTTTTT
TRBV10-3,TRBJ1-1,-,-,CAISESDRENTEAFF,TGTGCCATCAGTGAGTCGGACAGAGAGAACACTGAAGCTTTCTTT
TRBV28,TRBJ1-5,TRBD1,few,CASSVRDSWQPQHF,TGTGCCAGCAGCGTCCGGGACAGCTGGCAGCCCCAGCATTTT